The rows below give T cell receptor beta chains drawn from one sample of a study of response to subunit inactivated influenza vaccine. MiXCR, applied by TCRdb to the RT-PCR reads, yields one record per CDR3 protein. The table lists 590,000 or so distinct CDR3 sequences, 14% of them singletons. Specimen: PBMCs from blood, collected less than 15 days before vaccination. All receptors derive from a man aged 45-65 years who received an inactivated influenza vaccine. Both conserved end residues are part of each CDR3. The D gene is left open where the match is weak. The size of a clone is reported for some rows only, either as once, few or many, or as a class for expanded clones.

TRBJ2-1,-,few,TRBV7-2,CASSSSMYEQFF,TGTGCCAGCAGCTCTTCAATGTATGAGCAGTTCTTC
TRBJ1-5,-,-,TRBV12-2,CASRLAEGTTRNQPQHF,TGTGCAAGTCGCTTAGCGGAGGGGACCACCCGCAATCAGCCCCAGCATTTT
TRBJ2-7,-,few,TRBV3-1,CASSQGGRACIF,TGTGCCAGCAGCCAAGGAGGCAGGGCGTGCATCTTC
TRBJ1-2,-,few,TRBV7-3,CASSLNPGAQGYTF,TGTGCCAGCAGCTTAAACCCGGGAGCTCAGGGCTACACCTTC
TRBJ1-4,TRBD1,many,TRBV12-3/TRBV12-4,CASTPNTGQTNEKLFF,TGTGCCAGCACCCCCAATACGGGACAGACTAATGAAAAACTGTTTTTT
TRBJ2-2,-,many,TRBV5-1,CASSSTGVGELFF,TGCGCCAGCAGTTCCACCGGCGTCGGGGAGCTGTTTTTT
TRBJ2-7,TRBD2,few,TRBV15,CATSRELAGAPYEQYF,TGTGCCACCAGCAGAGAACTAGCGGGAGCCCCCTACGAGCAGTACTTC
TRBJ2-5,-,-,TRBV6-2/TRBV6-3,CASSYDPDRDSVPGTQYF,TGTGCCAGCAGTTACGATCCTGACCGGGACTCAGTACCGGGGACCCAGTACTTC
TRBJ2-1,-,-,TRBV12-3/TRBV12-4,CASSHAGPLVFEQFF,TGTGCCAGCAGTCACGCGGGACCCCTAGTTTTTGAGCAGTTCTTC
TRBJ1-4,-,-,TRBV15,CATSRDLRGKLFF,TGTGCCACCAGCAGAGATCTGCGCGGAAAACTGTTTTTT
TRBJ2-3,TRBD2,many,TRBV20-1,CSARRRSGGATDTQYF,TGCAGTGCTAGGAGAAGGAGCGGGGGGGCCACAGATACGCAGTATTTT
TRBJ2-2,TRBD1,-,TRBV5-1,CASSEGQGVTGELFF,TGCGCCAGCAGCGAGGGACAGGGGGTAACCGGGGAGCTGTTTTTT
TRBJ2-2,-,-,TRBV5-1,CASSLAGGGNTGELFF,TGCGCCAGCAGCTTGGCCGGTGGTGGGAACACCGGGGAGCTGTTTTTT
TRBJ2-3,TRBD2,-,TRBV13,CASSQGTSGRVPGTQYF,TGTGCCAGCAGCCAAGGGACTAGCGGGAGAGTCCCAGGTACGCAGTATTTT